These 7 T cell receptor beta chains were all obtained from the same sample, sequenced in a study of T cells in narcolepsy. The data were produced by immunoSEQ multiplex PCR, yet TCRdb's version contains in-frame clones alone and is incomplete. This sample has just over 20,000 clones, with 75% to 90% found just once. The sequencing input was memory (CD45RA-) CD4+ T cells from blood. The receptors derive from a human donor in good health.

This sequence joins TRBV9 and TRBJ1-2; D may be TRBD1 (5 bases). Trimming shortened V by 6 bases and J by 2 bases, and 11 bases separated the two germline ends. The germline gives CDR1 SGDLS, CDR2 YYNGEE. The CDR3 runs to 13 residues. Here the CDR3 reads CASTLTGNYGYTF. CDR3 DNA: TGTGCCAGCACCCTCACAGGAAACTATGGCTACACCTTC.

The genes are TRBV7-2 and TRBJ1-2, with a weak D call TRBD1 (6 bases). Per the germline V gene, CDR1 is SGHTA and CDR2 is FQGNSA. Trimming removed 1 base at V and 8 bases at J, with 23 bases between. This CDR3 spans 17 amino acids. The CDR3 DNA reads TGTGCCAGCAGCTTAGGGCGGGGGGCAACCACCGGAAGGGGCTACACCTTC. It translates to CASSLGRGATTGRGYTF.

The V and J genes are TRBV5-1 and TRBJ2-2; D gene uncertain. From germline, CDR1 is SGHRS and CDR2 YFSETQ. This CDR3 is built from 16 residues. The V end was cut by 0 bases, the J end by 0 bases, with 9 bases between. Written as DNA, the CDR3 is TGCGCCAGCAGCTTGGTTGATCAGACGAACACCGGGGAGCTGTTTTTT. It encodes CASSLVDQTNTGELFF.

The rearrangement uses TRBV11-1 and TRBJ2-3; the D is unclear. Trimming pared 1 base from V and 2 bases from J, leaving 7 bases between. The CDR3 is 14 residues long. Per germline, CDR1 SGHAT and CDR2 FQDESV (reference sequence). The CDR3 reads CASSLGPITDTQYF. The CDR3 DNA reads TGTGCCAGCAGCTTAGGACCGATCACAGATACGCAGTATTTT.

This sequence joins TRBV4-3 and TRBJ1-6; no clear D gene. Germline CDR1 LGHNA, CDR2 YSLEER. V was shortened by 0 bases and J by 9 bases, with 12 bases between the two germline ends. This CDR3 has 15 amino acids. CDR3 loop: CASSQDGVGGSPLHF. CDR3 in DNA: TGCGCCAGCAGCCAAGATGGGGTTGGCGGTTCACCCCTCCACTTT.

The J gene is TRBJ1-2, the V gene TRBV6-5; D gene ambiguous. This CDR3 is 13 amino acids long. Germline-derived CDR1 and CDR2 are MNHEY and SVGAGI. V was pared by 2 bases and J by 1 base, with 5 bases between. The CDR3 nucleotides are TGTGCCAGCAGTTACACCAATAACTATGGCTACACCTTC. The encoded protein is CASSYTNNYGYTF.

The V gene is TRBV7-2, the J gene TRBJ1-2; D not certain. Germline V CDR1 and CDR2: SGHTA, FQGNSA. V was clipped by 1 base and J by 8 bases, with 11 bases between them. This CDR3 has 13 residues. CDR3 DNA: TGTGCCAGCAGCTTAGAGGCGTACATAGGCTACACCTTC. Translation gives CASSLEAYIGYTF. The whole variable domain, remainder taken from reference TRBV7-2 and TRBJ1-2, is GAGVSQSPSNKVTEKGKDVELRCDPISGHTALYWYRQSLGQGLEFLIYFQGNSAPDKSGLPSDRFSAERTGGSVSTLTIQRTQQEDSAVYLCASSLEAYIGYTFGSGTRLTVV.